This T cell receptor (beta chain) is from a study of regulatory T cells in long-lasting Graves disease. Points from the study as a whole: Researchers reported studying only peripheral blood, not thyroid tissue.

Construction of the TCR beta libraries employed iRepertoire HTBI primers in conjunction with Arm-PCR of CDR3 regions. In the original analysis: Gene usage covered some 66 TRBV and 14 TRBJ segments. TCRdb re-called the multiplex PCR reads through MiXCR, storing one row per CDR3 protein. The V and J calls here are based on TCRdb, not the publication. Among some 600,000 distinct CDR3 sequences listed, 15% to 20% were seen once. V gave up 3 bases and J gave up 1 base, with 26 bases separating them. The CDR3 runs 19 residues. Germline CDR1 GTSNPN, CDR2 SVGIG (reference sequence). Time point of the sample: newly diagnosed GD, antithyroid drugs for less than 3 months. Extracted PBMC RNA gave rise to the TCR library. In each case, Graves' disease was diagnosed per American Thyroid Association guidelines. Of note for this clonotype: What it recognizes is unknown.

These data are also associated with another study on T cells in Graves' hyperthyroidism and ophthalmopathy. That investigation notes: HTBI primers were used for first-round RT-PCR of the TCR CDR3.

The sample here was peripheral blood mononuclear cells (PBMCs), taken at new diagnosis, from a patient treated with antithyroid drugs. This clonotype was sampled from a man younger than 30 with Graves disease. The J gene is TRBJ2-3, the V gene TRBV30; D is perhaps TRBD2 (6 bases). Here the CDR3 DNA reads TGTGCCTGGAGCCCCAAATGGCGGGACGGAGGTTCGGGCACAGATACGCAGTATTTT. This gives the protein CAWSPKWRDGGSGTDTQYF.